The present T cell receptor beta chain was sequenced within a study of T cells after yellow fever vaccination (dated by TCRdb to between 2018 and 2021). In terms of the full investigation: The SMART-Seq v4 Ultra Low Input RNA kit was used to prepare libraries from fractions with low cell numbers. Two healthy male donors, one aged 18 to 30 and one aged 30 to 40 years, made up the cohort. Blood was drawn at multiple timepoints before and after primary and secondary immunization, with bulk PBMC replicates and cell subsets isolated. Bulk TCR alpha and beta repertoires were sequenced longitudinally to track T-cell clones before and after primary and booster YFV17D yellow fever vaccination.

TCRdb shows the sequencer as Illumina NovaSeq 6000. Synthesis of TCR cDNA relied on 5'RACE template switching, a step that introduced a universal primer site along with unique molecular identifiers. Priming of cDNA synthesis was performed from both the TCR alpha and TCR beta constant segments. Libraries were amplified in two PCR steps, with sample barcodes and sequencing adapters added in the second step. Libraries were sequenced on Illumina HiSeq 2500 (2x100 bp) or NovaSeq (2x150 bp). Regarding the original processing steps: Demultiplexing of reads and collapsing into UMI consensus sequences were performed with MIGEC, and V(D)J alignment was carried out with MiXCR. Vaccine-responding clonotypes were identified with edgeR using replicate PBMC samples, with FDR below 0.01 and a log2 fold change above 5 up to day 15 being required. Bulk clonotypes were assigned CD4 or CD8 identity according to which sequenced CD4 or CD8 repertoire held them at higher abundance. Starting from the raw public reads, TCRdb applied fastp trimming at Q25, assembled clones with MiXCR and retained in-frame beta chains. Each entry is one CDR3 protein sequence, shown with its most common DNA and genes. TCRdb, not the authors, supplied the V and J calls. The sample yields some 340,000 distinct CDR3 sequences; 4.1% were counted once. Of the sample, 20% to 25% is held by the ten largest clones.

General conclusions and limits of the study: A small fraction of clonotypes showed up in both the CD4 and CD8 compartments, probably as a result of convergent recombination. Most clones expanded after primary vaccination were re-detected after the booster (almost 98% of CD4 and approximately 88% of CD8), suggesting broad memory maintenance. Because abundant contaminating clonotypes from the bulk population could be contained in FACS-sorted repertoires, computational filtering was required. The study included only a couple of donors, which limits how far the findings can be generalized. Compared with the primary T-cell response, the secondary T-cell response was faster but weaker, reaching its peak on day 5 rather than on day 15.

Looking up the germline V gene yields CDR1 SGHRS and CDR2 YFSETQ. V loses 4 bases of germline sequence and J loses 1 base, and the interval between the two ends is 14 bases. From the cysteine up to the phenylalanine, the CDR3 has a length of 15 residues. Left in the record is the CDR3 DNA by itself, 45 bases read in frame from the first base. The treatment or condition label, as the study defines it: live attenuated yellow fever vaccine strain. At each blood-draw timepoint, two biological replicates of bulk PBMCs were collected. PBMCs were isolated from peripheral blood using a standard Ficoll-Paque protocol. RNA was extracted with TriZol from bulk PBMCs, CD4 and CD8 fractions, and dextramer-positive and dextramer-negative fractions. In regard to this clonotype: What antigen it recognizes has not been identified. No much larger clonotype is one base removed from it; base qualities were not supplied.

The starting material was PBMCs, obtained 5 days after the yellow fever booster vaccination. The rearrangement combines TRBV5-1 with TRBJ1-1; no confident D gene assignment can be made. This receptor was obtained from a man between 18 and 29 years old who received the YFV17D yellow fever vaccine. The DNA sequence is as follows: TGCGCCAGCAGCCCCCAAGGGCAGTCGAACACTGAAGCTTTCTTT. This translates into CASSPQGQSNTEAFF.